The rows below give T cell receptor beta chains drawn from one sample of a study of blood T cell repertoires in COVID-19. Profiling relied on immunoSEQ multiplex PCR, and the TCRdb table lists in-frame clones only, not all of them. The sample includes 200,000 to 250,000 clones, roughly 84% of them seen just once. The specimen sequenced was peripheral blood. These receptors were obtained from a man between 35 and 55 years old with acute or convalescent COVID-19. Each CDR3 is given without its conserved first and last residue. Fields, in order: CDR3 protein, V gene, J gene, D gene. D genes are given only for firm matches.

cdr3_aa: ASSLDSSYNEQF
v_call: TRBV7-8
j_call: TRBJ2-1
d_call: .

cdr3_aa: ASGPGLALTETQY
v_call: TRBV12-5
j_call: TRBJ2-5
d_call: TRBD2

cdr3_aa: ASSLVTGNTEAF
v_call: TRBV7-9
j_call: TRBJ1-1
d_call: .

cdr3_aa: ASSQADRGDYGYT
v_call: TRBV4-3
j_call: TRBJ1-2
d_call: TRBD1

cdr3_aa: ASRGGQGETEAF
v_call: TRBV2
j_call: TRBJ1-1
d_call: TRBD1

cdr3_aa: ASSPMTGDETQY
v_call: TRBV9
j_call: TRBJ2-5
d_call: TRBD1

cdr3_aa: ASSQDLWGGTWPGKNTGELF
v_call: TRBV4-3
j_call: TRBJ2-2
d_call: .

cdr3_aa: ASRFRGVYGYT
v_call: TRBV6-7
j_call: TRBJ1-2
d_call: .

cdr3_aa: ASSRQGADEQY
v_call: TRBV2
j_call: TRBJ2-7
d_call: TRBD1

cdr3_aa: ASSPIGGKAGNTIY
v_call: TRBV9
j_call: TRBJ1-3
d_call: .

cdr3_aa: ASSPTSGGLSYNEQF
v_call: TRBV6-6
j_call: TRBJ2-1
d_call: TRBD2

cdr3_aa: ASSLDRTGGAF
v_call: TRBV5-4
j_call: TRBJ1-1
d_call: TRBD1

cdr3_aa: ASLNSLSGNTIY
v_call: TRBV2
j_call: TRBJ1-3
d_call: .

cdr3_aa: ASGSYYGYT
v_call: TRBV28
j_call: TRBJ1-2
d_call: .

cdr3_aa: ASSPLGGNTEAF
v_call: TRBV6-5
j_call: TRBJ1-1
d_call: .

cdr3_aa: ASERRLAEETQY
v_call: TRBV9
j_call: TRBJ2-5
d_call: TRBD2

cdr3_aa: ASSLTGGGQPQH
v_call: TRBV5-1
j_call: TRBJ1-5
d_call: TRBD1

cdr3_aa: AWRDPGGGQPQH
v_call: TRBV30
j_call: TRBJ1-5
d_call: .

cdr3_aa: ASSPALAGGPTAMGTQY
v_call: TRBV5-5
j_call: TRBJ2-5
d_call: TRBD2

cdr3_aa: ASSYQRGGNNEQF
v_call: TRBV6-5
j_call: TRBJ2-1
d_call: TRBD2

cdr3_aa: ASKGEGYGYT
v_call: TRBV5-1
j_call: TRBJ1-2
d_call: .

cdr3_aa: ASGTSGYPAQY
v_call: TRBV19
j_call: TRBJ2-5
d_call: TRBD2

cdr3_aa: ASSAGTGYNYGYT
v_call: TRBV27
j_call: TRBJ1-2
d_call: TRBD1

cdr3_aa: ASSSGQGGIYGYT
v_call: TRBV5-1
j_call: TRBJ1-2
d_call: TRBD1

cdr3_aa: ASSSTSGGARDTQY
v_call: TRBV7-3
j_call: TRBJ2-3
d_call: TRBD2

cdr3_aa: ASRQGFTDTQY
v_call: TRBV9
j_call: TRBJ2-3
d_call: .

cdr3_aa: ASSPWGAGKTGELF
v_call: TRBV7-3
j_call: TRBJ2-2
d_call: TRBD2

cdr3_aa: ASSLLGHNSGNTIY
v_call: TRBV7-2
j_call: TRBJ1-3
d_call: .